These 25 T cell receptor beta chains were sequenced from one sample in a study of Ad26.COV2.S vaccination and SARS-CoV-2 variants. The protocol was immunoSEQ multiplex PCR, while the TCRdb copy is restricted to in-frame clones and leaves out a portion. The repertoire has roughly 300,000 clones, 70% to 90% of them found once; the top ten carry roughly a tenth. Treatment of the sample: 15 to 20 received Ad26.COV2.S at low or high dose, single or two shots; about 5 received placebo; per-sample allocation not given. Sampling was performed 63 days after the first vaccine or placebo injection. This material consisted of peripheral blood, taken in a trial of Ad26.COV2.S vaccine versus placebo. These receptors were taken from a person aged 18-60 years who received the Ad26.COV2.S COVID-19 vaccine or a placebo.

The rearrangement uses TRBV2 and TRBJ2-7; no clear D gene. This CDR3 has 13 amino acids. V was clipped by 6 bases and J by 3 bases, with 12 bases between them. CDR1 is SNHLY and CDR2 is FYNNEI in the germline V gene. The CDR3, as DNA: TGTGCCAGCAGCGGCGACGGGTTCTACGAGCAGTACTTC. As protein: CASSGDGFYEQYF. Filled out from reference TRBV2 and TRBJ2-7, the complete variable domain reads EPEVTQTPSHQVTQMGQEVILRCVPISNHLYFYWYRQILGQKVEFLVSFYNNEISEKSEIFDDQFSVERPDGSNFTLKIRSTKLEDSAMYFCASSGDGFYEQYFGPGTRLTVT.

V and J are TRBV30 and TRBJ1-1, with D tentatively TRBD1 (5 bases). The CDR3 runs to 16 residues. Trimming cost V 2 bases and J 2 bases, with 18 bases left between them. Germline V lookup: CDR1 GTSNPN, CDR2 SVGIG (reference sequence). CDR3 amino acids: CAWSKWDGGLNTEAFF. The DNA of the CDR3 is TGTGCCTGGAGTAAATGGGACGGAGGGCTTAACACTGAAGCTTTCTTT.

The chain links TRBV20-1 to TRBJ2-2, with TRBD2 matching 14 bases. CDR3 length: 15 residues. The V gene end was trimmed by 5 bases and the J gene end by 5 bases; junction bases not matched to a gene: 4. Germline V lookup: CDR1 DFQATT, CDR2 SNEGSKA (reference sequence). In DNA, the CDR3 is TGCAGTGCTGGTGGACTAGCGGGAGGAACCGGGGAGCTGTTTTTT. Its protein product is CSAGGLAGGTGELFF.

As DNA, the CDR3 is TGTGCCAGCAGTTTATTTACTAGTTGGGAGCAGTTCTTC. This translates into CASSLFTSWEQFF. V and J are TRBV27 and TRBJ2-1; TRBD2 is a possible D gene (5 bases). CDR1 and CDR2 (germline): MNHEY, SMNVEV (reference sequence). Trimming left V 1 base short and J 10 bases short, with 11 bases between. This CDR3 is 13 amino acids long.

The genes are TRBV4-3 and TRBJ2-5; TRBD2 might be the D (6 bases). The germline V gene encodes CDR1 LGHNA and CDR2 YSLEER. The CDR3 totals 15 residues. V lost 1 base to trimming and J lost 9 bases, with 18 bases between them. The DNA for the CDR3 is TGCGCCAGCAGCCAAGCTGTGGGCCCGAGGGAGGCCCAGTACTTC. Its translation: CASSQAVGPREAQYF.

The rearrangement joins TRBV28 to TRBJ2-2; 7 nucleotides line up with TRBD2. The V gene's germline CDR1 is MDHEN and CDR2 SYDVKM. The length of the CDR3 is 14 residues. Trimming at V came to 6 bases and at J to 0 bases, leaving 1 base not matched to a gene. Here the CDR3 reads CASRGLANTGELFF. For the CDR3, the DNA is TGTGCCAGCAGAGGACTAGCGAACACCGGGGAGCTGTTTTTT.

The chain is built from TRBV5-6 and TRBJ2-7, with 9 bases lining up with TRBD1. Germline V gene data show CDR1 as SGHDT and CDR2 as YYEEEE. This CDR3 has 13 residues. The V segment lost 4 bases and the J segment 5 bases; nucleotides outside the gene matches: 4. The DNA of the CDR3 is TGTGCCAGCAGCCCGACAGGGGGTGACGAGCAGTACTTC. This codes for CASSPTGGDEQYF.

The V gene is TRBV6-2 or TRBV6-3, the J gene TRBJ2-1; possible D gene TRBD1, 5 bases. Trimming removed 6 bases from V and 4 bases from J, with 16 bases in between. CDR3 length: 15 amino acids. Germline loops: CDR1 MNHEY, CDR2 SVGEGT. Written as DNA, the CDR3 is TGTGCCAGCAGCCTTGACAGAGTGATGTACAATGAGCAGTTCTTC. Amino acid sequence: CASSLDRVMYNEQFF.

The V gene is TRBV3-1 (or the pseudogene TRBV3-2), the J gene TRBJ2-1, with TRBD2 matching over 10 bases. Germline CDR1 is LGHDT and CDR2 is YNNKEL (reference sequence). The junction had 8 bases not matched to a gene; V was cut back by 1 base and J by 5 bases. CDR3 length: 17 amino acids. The CDR3 here is CASSQVASGSFHNEQFF. CDR3 DNA sequence: TGTGCCAGCAGCCAAGTCGCTAGCGGGAGTTTCCACAATGAGCAGTTCTTC.

V is TRBV20-1 and J is TRBJ1-1, with no clear D. The ends were cut back, 3 bases at V and 7 bases at J, with 9 bases in the middle. The CDR3 is 11 amino acids. CDR1 is DFQATT and CDR2 is SNEGSKA in the germline V gene (reference sequence). CDR3 nucleotide sequence: TGCAGTGCTAGTAAAACAGTTGAAGCTTTCTTT. Protein product: CSASKTVEAFF.

This clone has only one observation. The gene calls are TRBV4-2 and TRBJ2-2; D ambiguous. V was clipped by 4 bases and J by 3 bases, with 18 bases between them. The CDR3 is made up of 17 amino acids. The V gene's germline CDR1 is LGHNA and CDR2 YNFKEQ. The DNA of the CDR3 is TGTGCCAGCAGCCGCCTTCTAGAGGTCGGTTACACCGGGGAGCTGTTTTTT. Amino acids: CASSRLLEVGYTGELFF.

This chain uses TRBV2 with TRBJ2-5, with D hard to call. V dropped 3 bases and J dropped 4 bases, with 9 bases sitting between them. Germline CDR1 is SNHLY and CDR2 is FYNNEI. The CDR3 totals 13 residues. DNA for the CDR3: TGTGCCAGCAGTGACTCATTCGGAGAGACCCAGTACTTC. Translated, it gives CASSDSFGETQYF. The full variable domain, with the rest looked up from reference TRBV2 and TRBJ2-5, is EPEVTQTPSHQVTQMGQEVILRCVPISNHLYFYWYRQILGQKVEFLVSFYNNEISEKSEIFDDQFSVERPDGSNFTLKIRSTKLEDSAMYFCASSDSFGETQYFGPGTRLLVL.

V usage is TRBV4-2 and J usage is TRBJ2-5; perhaps TRBD1 as D (5 bases). Trimming removed 0 bases at V and 3 bases at J, with 8 bases between. Per germline, CDR1 LGHNA and CDR2 YNFKEQ. CDR3 length: 14 amino acids. The CDR3 reads CASSQEIREETQYF. The CDR3 DNA reads TGTGCCAGCAGCCAAGAGATCAGGGAAGAGACCCAGTACTTC.

The chain combines TRBV9 with TRBJ2-6, with D maybe TRBD2 (5 bases). Germline CDR1 and CDR2: SGDLS and YYNGEE. Between the trimmed V and J ends, which lost 4 bases and 0 bases, there was a span of 17 bases. The CDR3 is 18 amino acids. DNA for the CDR3: TGTGCCAGCAGCCCACAACCCGGGATTCGCTCTGGGGCCAACGTCCTGACTTTC. This gives the protein CASSPQPGIRSGANVLTF. Using reference TRBV9 and TRBJ2-6 for the parts outside the CDR3, the full variable domain is DSGVTQTPKHLITATGQRVTLRCSPRSGDLSVYWYQQSLDQGLQFLIQYYNGEERAKGNILERFSAQQFPDLHSELNLSSLELGDSALYFCASSPQPGIRSGANVLTFGAGSRLTVL.

J is TRBJ1-1 and V is TRBV19; tentative D call: TRBD1 (6 bases). This CDR3 has 13 amino acids. The germline V gene encodes CDR1 LNHDA and CDR2 SQIVND (reference sequence). V was shortened by 5 bases and J by 5 bases, with 12 bases between the two germline ends. Here the CDR3 reads CASSLGGTTEAFF. Written as DNA, the CDR3 is TGTGCCAGTAGTTTGGGGGGCACGACTGAAGCTTTCTTT.

The gene calls are TRBV19 and TRBJ1-2, with D perhaps matching TRBD1 (6 bases). Trimming took off 7 bases at V and 8 bases at J, with 14 bases between the two ends. The CDR3 extends over 12 amino acids. Germline V gene sequence: CDR1 LNHDA, CDR2 SQIVND (reference sequence). CDR3 residues: CASMLWGQGYTF. The CDR3, as DNA: TGTGCCAGTATGCTTTGGGGGCAAGGCTACACCTTC.

This sequence joins TRBV28 and TRBJ1-3, with D uncertain. V was clipped by 5 bases and J by 0 bases, with 14 bases between them. The CDR3 totals 16 residues. The germline CDR1 and CDR2 sequences are MDHEN and SYDVKM. In DNA form, the CDR3 reads TGTGCCAGCAGTCTCCCGAGGTCAAGCTCTGGAAACACCATATATTTT. As protein: CASSLPRSSSGNTIYF.

The chain is built from TRBV11-2 and TRBJ1-2; 12 nucleotides agree with TRBD1. Germline trimming cut 6 bases from V and 8 bases from J; bases unmatched to any gene: 7. Germline CDR1 SGHAT, CDR2 FQNNGV. This CDR3 has 14 residues. CDR3 DNA sequence: TGTGCCAGCAGTTGGACCGGGACAGGGGGCGGCTACACCTTC. Translation: CASSWTGTGGGYTF.

The rearrangement uses TRBV28 and TRBJ2-7; D might be TRBD1 (5 bases). V lost 11 bases to trimming and J lost 0 bases, with 17 bases between them. From germline, CDR1 is MDHEN and CDR2 SYDVKM. The CDR3 has 14 amino acids. The CDR3 region has the DNA TGTGCCGTAAGCCGGGCAGGGTTCTCCTACGAGCAGTACTTC. The encoded protein is CAVSRAGFSYEQYF.

The table lists this clone with a few counts. The genes are TRBV4-2 and TRBJ2-7; D is unresolved. CDR3 length: 15 amino acids. Trimming stripped 0 bases from V and 0 bases from J, with 9 bases between. CDR1 is LGHNA, CDR2 YNFKEQ, per germline. CDR3 bases: TGTGCCAGCAGCCAAGATAGTGACATCTCCTACGAGCAGTACTTC. Encoded protein: CASSQDSDISYEQYF.

The chain employs TRBV4-3 and TRBJ2-1; 8 bases line up with TRBD2. The CDR3 runs 17 residues. Germline lookup yields CDR1 LGHNA and CDR2 YSLEER. V trimming: 0 bases; J trimming: 1 base; junction bases outside the gene matches: 5. As DNA, the CDR3 is TGCGCCAGCAGCCAAGATAATAGCGGGGTATCCTACAATGAGCAGTTCTTC. Amino acid sequence: CASSQDNSGVSYNEQFF.

The CDR3 reads CASSYTGRWNTEAFF. The CDR3 DNA reads TGTGCCAGCAGTTACACAGGGAGGTGGAACACTGAAGCTTTCTTT. The gene calls are TRBV6-2 or TRBV6-3 and TRBJ1-1, with a possible D match to TRBD1 (6 bases). The CDR3 runs to 15 residues. Germline loops: CDR1 MNHEY, CDR2 SVGEGT. V shed 2 bases and J shed 1 base, with 11 bases lying between them.

The chain joins TRBV20-1 to TRBJ1-6; possibly TRBD1 for D (6 bases). V was clipped by 3 bases and J by 10 bases, with 16 bases between them. Germline lookup yields CDR1 DFQATT and CDR2 SNEGSKA (reference sequence). The CDR3 runs to 14 residues. CDR3 region: CSASRSTGQSPLHF. The CDR3 DNA sequence: TGCAGTGCTAGTCGATCTACAGGGCAATCACCCCTCCACTTT.

J is TRBJ2-3 and V is TRBV3-1 (or the pseudogene TRBV3-2); D is unclear. Trimming cost V 4 bases and J 4 bases, with 9 bases left between them. Per the germline V gene, CDR1 is LGHDT and CDR2 is YNNKEL (reference sequence). The CDR3 consists of 13 residues. CDR3 bases: TGTGCCAGCAGCCTCCTTCGGGCAGATACGCAGTATTTT. This codes for CASSLLRADTQYF.

The J gene is TRBJ2-1, the V gene TRBV6-5, with D possibly matching TRBD1 (6 bases). The germline gives CDR1 MNHEY, CDR2 SVGAGI. Trimming took 5 bases from V and 9 from J, leaving 17 bases between them. The CDR3 sequence is 14 residues long. The chain's CDR3 is CASSTGTYSVEQFF. The CDR3 DNA is TGTGCCAGCAGTACCGGGACATATAGTGTTGAGCAGTTCTTC.